The present T cell receptor (beta chain) was sequenced within a study of cytomegalovirus exposure and HLA in healthy donors. Study findings and constraints: The authors later linked a missense DCLRE1C variant to TCR beta V- and J-gene trimming.

Of note for this clone: The antigen remains unidentified.

60 Vbeta and 13 Jbeta primers were used in PCR. Only in-frame clones appear in the TCRdb table, and some are missing; sequencing was by immunoSEQ multiplex PCR. The table has 140,000 to 150,000 clones, just under 70% seen once. Trimming left V 3 bases short and J 0 bases short, with 9 bases between. This CDR3 has 15 residues. Germline assignment: CDR1 LNHDA and CDR2 SQIVND (reference sequence). The chain combines TRBV19 with TRBJ1-3; D gene unclear. This receptor was taken from a man aged 60 to 69 in good health and CMV-seronegative. Material for sequencing was PBMCs. The CDR3 protein is CASSIAPGSGNTIYF. The CDR3 DNA follows: TGTGCCAGTAGTATTGCTCCCGGCTCTGGAAACACCATATATTTT.